The sequence of this TCR beta chain was determined in a study of beta chain features in type 1 diabetes. Expressed TCRB transcripts were sequenced because the entire RNA isolate underwent reverse transcription. The protocol was immunoSEQ multiplex PCR, while the TCRdb copy is restricted to in-frame clones and leaves out a portion. The table records 620,000 or so clones, 15% to 19% of them present only once. This clone has just a few counts. Germline CDR1 and CDR2: MDHEN and SYDVKM. There are 13 residues in the CDR3. Trimming stripped 2 bases from V and 3 bases from J, with 8 bases between. Source material: naive CD4+ T cells from blood. The gene calls are TRBV28 and TRBJ2-7; the D is unclear. The TCR sequence derives from a man aged 18 to 30 in good health. Written as DNA, the CDR3 is TGTGCCAGCAGTTTAAGACATCGCTACGAGCAGTACTTC. This translates into CASSLRHRYEQYF. Based on the CDR3 plus reference TRBV28 and TRBJ2-7, the full variable domain is DVKVTQSSRYLVKRTGEKVFLECVQDMDHENMFWYRQDPGLGLRLIYFSYDVKMKEKGDIPEGYSVSREKKERFSLILESASTNQTSMYLCASSLRHRYEQYFGPGTRLTVT.